The next 6 T cell receptor beta chains were all read from a single sample in a study of T cell repertoires in cytomegalovirus infection. MiXCR, applied by TCRdb to the reads, yields one record per CDR3 protein. The repertoire holds fewer than 130,000 distinct CDR3 sequences, with 35% to 50% as singletons. These receptors are not linked to any known antigen. The input for sequencing was CD8+ T cells from cultured PBMCs, taken from culture after CMV antigen stimulation. The receptors were gathered from a human donor in good health (CMV status not recorded). Some clones in this sample may be carry-over from other donors' samples.

CDR3 protein: CASSLLASGGANEQFF. Written as DNA, the CDR3 is TGTGCCAGCAGCTTACTGGCTAGCGGGGGGGCAAATGAGCAGTTCTTC. The chain recombines TRBV7-2 with TRBJ2-1, with 12 bases fitting TRBD2. Germline loops: CDR1 SGHTA, CDR2 FQGNSA. This CDR3 spans 16 amino acids. V shed 2 bases, J shed 7 bases, and the junction held 6 bases outside the gene matches.

The chain carries TRBV9 and TRBJ2-5; D perhaps matches TRBD2 (6 bases). The CDR3 length is 14 residues. Trimming pared 2 bases from V and 1 base from J, leaving 9 bases between. Germline CDR1 is SGDLS and CDR2 is YYNGEE. Here the CDR3 reads CASSVYGGQETQYF. The CDR3 DNA sequence: TGTGCCAGCAGCGTTTACGGGGGCCAAGAGACCCAGTACTTC.

CDR3 loop: CASSPYTTGELFF. The DNA of the CDR3 is TGTGCCAGCAGCCCTTATACTACCGGGGAGCTGTTTTTT. The chain has TRBV5-6 and TRBJ2-2; D not certain. Germline V gene data show CDR1 as SGHDT and CDR2 as YYEEEE. This CDR3 is built from 13 residues. V lost 4 bases and J lost 5, with 9 bases in between. The variable domain in full, with the rest retrieved from reference TRBV5-6 and TRBJ2-2, is DAGVTQSPTHLIKTRGQQVTLRCSPKSGHDTVSWYQQALGQGPQFIFQYYEEEERQRGNFPDRFSGHQFPNYSSELNVNALLLGDSALYLCASSPYTTGELFFGEGSRLTVL.

This chain joins TRBV7-6 and TRBJ1-1; D not certain. Germline lookup yields CDR1 SGHVS and CDR2 FNYEAQ. The CDR3 has 13 amino acids. Trimming removed 4 bases from V and 5 bases from J, with 11 bases in between. The CDR3 protein is CASSYGPETEAFF. The CDR3 bases are TGTGCCAGCAGCTATGGGCCGGAGACTGAAGCTTTCTTT.

This clonotype was recorded once. This chain links TRBV4-1 with TRBJ2-3; maybe TRBD2 (7 bases). The germline CDR1 and CDR2 sequences are MGHRA and YSYEKL. This CDR3 has 18 residues. With 1 base removed from V and 2 bases from J, the gap between germline ends came to 19 bases. The CDR3 is CASSQVASGGRITDTQYF. DNA of the CDR3: TGCGCCAGCAGCCAAGTAGCCTCCGGGGGGCGAATCACAGATACGCAGTATTTT.

This chain links TRBV7-6 with TRBJ2-1, with D perhaps matching TRBD1 (6 bases). Trimming stripped 5 bases from V and 6 bases from J, with 14 bases between. In germline, CDR1 is SGHVS, CDR2 FNYEAQ. There are 14 residues in the CDR3. CDR3 in DNA: TGTGCCAGCAGCCCAGTGGGGGCCTTCAATGAGCAGTTCTTC. As protein: CASSPVGAFNEQFF.